This T cell receptor (beta chain) was identified in a study of monozygotic twins with inflammatory bowel disease. Study-wide findings and caveats: No single strong signal or clonotype associated with IBD was supported. Discordant twins had repertoire similarity that did not differ from that of concordant twins, possibly from limited power.

As regards this clonotype: Its antigen is as yet unknown.

Per individual sample, eight separate reactions were used to make cDNA. Using the 5' RACE reads, TCRdb records one entry per CDR3 protein without DNA. Across around 380,000 distinct CDR3 sequences, the top ten clones capture roughly 2.5% of the sample. There are 13 residues in the CDR3. Germline V gene data show CDR1 as SQVTM and CDR2 as ANQGSEA. Sequences were obtained from blood. The origin of this receptor is a human donor with ulcerative colitis or Crohn's disease, or a healthy co-twin of an affected twin (not recorded which). The genes are TRBV29-1 and TRBJ2-7; TCRdb's assignment of TRBD1 cannot be checked, as there is no DNA. The chain's CDR3 is CSVFRDSSYEQYF.